The text below deals with one T cell receptor (beta chain). The source of the sample is a study of blood T cell repertoires in COVID-19. Study in general: T cells, B-cell-depleted T cells, or PBMCs provided the cDNA or gDNA that served as material.

Here immunoSEQ multiplex PCR was the method, and the copy in TCRdb shows in-frame clones only, minus some. The table has 250,000 to 350,000 clones, roughly 90% seen once; the top ten hold 10% to 12%. The germline V and J ends were trimmed by 3 bases and 5 bases, with 10 bases remaining between them. This CDR3 is built from 12 residues. The germline V gene has CDR1 DFQATT and CDR2 SNEGSKA (reference sequence). The chain has TRBV20-1 and TRBJ1-2, with D unresolved. Sequenced input: peripheral blood. This TCR was sampled from a woman younger than 45 with COVID-19, enrolled during active disease. In DNA form, the CDR3 reads TGCAGTGCTAGTAACAGACTATATGGCTACACCTTC. Residues: CSASNRLYGYTF.